This is a list of T cell receptor beta chains from one sample in a study of control samples from healthy donors and cancer patients. Assay: immunoSEQ multiplex PCR; the TCRdb copy retains only in-frame clones and omits some. This repertoire shows approximately 82,000 clones, just under 95% found once; its top ten account for around 4.7%. Sequenced input: blood. The receptors were gathered from a woman between 18 and 30 years old in good health. Each CDR3 is given with its conserved first and last residue. A D gene is named only where the DNA matches it firmly. The size entry is marked missing in some rows and otherwise reads once, few, many or a size class.

d_gene: TRBD2
j_gene: TRBJ2-1
v_gene: TRBV15
abundance: -
CDR3nt: TGTGCCACCAGCATTCTTAGCGGGGACGCCTACAATGAGCAGTTCTTC
CDR3aa: CATSILSGDAYNEQFF

d_gene: -
j_gene: TRBJ1-2
v_gene: TRBV28
abundance: -
CDR3nt: TGTGCCAGCAGTTTGCAGGGGAGGTATGGCTACACCTTC
CDR3aa: CASSLQGRYGYTF

d_gene: -
j_gene: TRBJ2-5
v_gene: TRBV7-2
abundance: -
CDR3nt: TGTGCCAGCAGCTTCAGGGTGGGAGAGACCCAGTACTTC
CDR3aa: CASSFRVGETQYF

d_gene: -
j_gene: TRBJ2-2
v_gene: TRBV28
abundance: -
CDR3nt: TGTGCCAGTGACAGCCAAAACACCGGGGAGCTGTTTTTT
CDR3aa: CASDSQNTGELFF

d_gene: TRBD1
j_gene: TRBJ2-5
v_gene: TRBV25-1
abundance: -
CDR3nt: TGTGCCAGCAGTGAAACACCCCAGGGACAGGAGGCGCCAGAGACCCAGTACTTC
CDR3aa: CASSETPQGQEAPETQYF

d_gene: TRBD1
j_gene: TRBJ1-6
v_gene: TRBV18
abundance: -
CDR3nt: TGTGCCAGCTCACCTTCCGACAGGGGGAGGAATTCACCCCTCCACTTT
CDR3aa: CASSPSDRGRNSPLHF

d_gene: TRBD1
j_gene: TRBJ1-5
v_gene: TRBV6-6
abundance: -
CDR3nt: TGTGCCAGCAGTCGGACAGGGACGTCCCGTCAGCCCCAGCATTTT
CDR3aa: CASSRTGTSRQPQHF

d_gene: TRBD2
j_gene: TRBJ2-3
v_gene: TRBV5-6
abundance: -
CDR3nt: TGTGCCAGCAGCTTCGGAGCTAGCGGTTTTACAGATACGCAGTATTTT
CDR3aa: CASSFGASGFTDTQYF

d_gene: -
j_gene: TRBJ2-7
v_gene: TRBV2
abundance: -
CDR3nt: TGTGCCAGCAGGGCTGGGGCCCAGCCCTCCTACGAGCAGTACTTC
CDR3aa: CASRAGAQPSYEQYF

d_gene: TRBD2
j_gene: TRBJ2-7
v_gene: TRBV4-1
abundance: -
CDR3nt: TGCGCCAGCAGCCCAGGGACTAGCGGGAGGTACGAGCAGTACTTC
CDR3aa: CASSPGTSGRYEQYF

d_gene: TRBD2
j_gene: TRBJ2-7
v_gene: TRBV28
abundance: -
CDR3nt: TGTGCCAGCACTCGGGCGGGGGTCTCCTACGAGCAGTACTTC
CDR3aa: CASTRAGVSYEQYF

d_gene: TRBD2
j_gene: TRBJ2-4
v_gene: TRBV25-1
abundance: once
CDR3nt: TGTGCCACCAAGGAACTAGCGGGGGGCCCCATTGACTTC
CDR3aa: CATKELAGGPIDF

d_gene: -
j_gene: TRBJ2-1
v_gene: TRBV5-1
abundance: -
CDR3nt: TGCGCCAGCAGCTTGGGTCCTAGTAGCTCCTACAATGAGCAGTTCTTC
CDR3aa: CASSLGPSSSYNEQFF

d_gene: -
j_gene: TRBJ2-3
v_gene: TRBV4-2
abundance: -
CDR3nt: TGTGCCAGCAGCCAAGGACCCATCCCTGGGTCAGATACGCAGTATTTT
CDR3aa: CASSQGPIPGSDTQYF

d_gene: TRBD1
j_gene: TRBJ2-7
v_gene: TRBV7-2
abundance: -
CDR3nt: TGTGCCAGCAGCCCAGGGGGAGCCTACGAGCAGTACTTC
CDR3aa: CASSPGGAYEQYF

d_gene: -
j_gene: TRBJ1-2
v_gene: TRBV28
abundance: -
CDR3nt: TGTGCCAGCAGTCAGGGAGGGGGACTCGGGGGCTACACCTTC
CDR3aa: CASSQGGGLGGYTF

d_gene: -
j_gene: TRBJ2-1
v_gene: TRBV27
abundance: -
CDR3nt: TGTGCCAGCAGTTTATCGGTCTACAATGAGCAGTTCTTC
CDR3aa: CASSLSVYNEQFF

d_gene: TRBD1
j_gene: TRBJ1-5
v_gene: TRBV18
abundance: -
CDR3nt: TGTGCCAGCTCACCCGACAGGGTTCAGCCCCAGCATTTT
CDR3aa: CASSPDRVQPQHF

d_gene: TRBD1
j_gene: TRBJ1-3
v_gene: TRBV19
abundance: -
CDR3nt: TGTGCCAGTAGTAATCTCCAGGGGGCGAATGGAAACACCATATATTTT
CDR3aa: CASSNLQGANGNTIYF

d_gene: -
j_gene: TRBJ1-2
v_gene: TRBV28
abundance: once
CDR3nt: TGTGCCAGCAGTACCGAGTATTTCGACTATGGCTACACCTTC
CDR3aa: CASSTEYFDYGYTF

d_gene: TRBD1
j_gene: TRBJ1-5
v_gene: TRBV10-2
abundance: -
CDR3nt: TGCGCCAGCAGTGACCCCCGGACAGGGGGCTTGTGGGGAAATCAGCCCCAGCATTTT
CDR3aa: CASSDPRTGGLWGNQPQHF

d_gene: -
j_gene: TRBJ2-2
v_gene: TRBV7-3
abundance: -
CDR3nt: TGTGCCAGCAGTCTCTCCCCTCGCTTCGGGGAGCTGTTTTTT
CDR3aa: CASSLSPRFGELFF

d_gene: TRBD2
j_gene: TRBJ2-1
v_gene: TRBV9
abundance: -
CDR3nt: TGTGCCAGCAGCCCACGACTAGCTTCGGGTCAAAATGAGCAGTTCTTC
CDR3aa: CASSPRLASGQNEQFF